The clone carrying this T cell receptor (beta chain) has just a few counts. What it binds is not known. The data are from a study of T cell repertoires in cytomegalovirus infection. Turning to the study itself: Public TCR beta signatures indicated both CMV infection and matching HLA type.

The V segment lost 5 bases and the J segment 0 bases; nucleotides outside the gene matches: 4. This CDR3 spans 15 amino acids. TCRdb ran MiXCR on the reads and lists one entry per CDR3 protein. The data contain approximately 260,000 distinct CDR3 sequences, approximately 22% of them singletons. Sequenced here: cultured PBMCs, sampled from culture after CMV antigen stimulation. The origin of this receptor is a human donor in good health (CMV status not recorded). Some clones in this sample may be carry-over from other donors' samples. The V gene is TRBV12-3 or TRBV12-4, the J gene TRBJ2-1; 7 bases fit TRBD1. CDR3 coding DNA: TGTGCCAGCAGTACCAGGGGGAGCTCCTACAATGAGCAGTTCTTC. This gives the protein CASSTRGSSYNEQFF.